This paragraph covers one T cell receptor beta chain sequence. Its antigen remains unknown. At one end, the junction sequence differs from germline, possibly due to a read error. The CDR3 loop spans 15 amino acids. This entry is derived from a study of T cells in Graves' hyperthyroidism and ophthalmopathy. General study findings and limits: Expanded thyroid clonotypes (above 0.001) were mostly also found in blood. Using 13 V-J features, a model discriminated ophthalmopathy from stable hyperthyroidism.

RNA transcripts yielded amplified TCR beta CDR3 regions. TCR CDR3 underwent first-round RT-PCR with the HTBI primer set. TCRdb redid the calling of the multiplex PCR reads with MiXCR, one entry per CDR3 protein. The data show about 50,000 distinct CDR3 sequences, 49% seen once. Each ophthalmopathy patient scored at least 3 on the Clinical Activity Score and at least 4 on NOSPECS grade, with duration under 3 months. The TCR originated in a woman in her 30s with Graves' ophthalmopathy. Sequencing was carried out using blood. V gene TRBV12-3 or TRBV12-4 combines with J gene TRBJ1-1; 7 nucleotides agree with TRBD1. CDR3 sequence: CASSLGQGGGGEASF. The CDR3 DNA follows: TGTGCCAGCAGTTTAGGGCAGGGGGGGGGAGGTGAAGCTTCCTTT.